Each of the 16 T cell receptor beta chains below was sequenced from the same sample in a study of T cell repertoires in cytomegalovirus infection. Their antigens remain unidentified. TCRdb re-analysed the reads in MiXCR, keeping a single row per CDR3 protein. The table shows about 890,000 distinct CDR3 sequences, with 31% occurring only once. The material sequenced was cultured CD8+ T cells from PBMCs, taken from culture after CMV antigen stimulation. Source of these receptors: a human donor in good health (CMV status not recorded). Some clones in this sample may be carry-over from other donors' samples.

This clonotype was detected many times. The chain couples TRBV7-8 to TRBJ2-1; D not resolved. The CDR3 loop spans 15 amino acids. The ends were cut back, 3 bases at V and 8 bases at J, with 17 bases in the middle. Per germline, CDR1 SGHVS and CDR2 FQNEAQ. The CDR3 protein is CASSLAGPTRDEQFF. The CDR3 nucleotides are TGTGCCAGCAGCTTGGCCGGCCCTACCCGCGATGAGCAGTTCTTC.

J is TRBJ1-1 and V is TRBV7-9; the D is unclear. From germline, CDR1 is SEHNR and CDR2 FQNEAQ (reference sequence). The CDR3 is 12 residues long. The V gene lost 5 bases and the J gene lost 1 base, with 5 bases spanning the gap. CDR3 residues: CASSVTNTEAFF. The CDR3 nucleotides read TGTGCCAGCAGCGTCACGAACACTGAAGCTTTCTTT.

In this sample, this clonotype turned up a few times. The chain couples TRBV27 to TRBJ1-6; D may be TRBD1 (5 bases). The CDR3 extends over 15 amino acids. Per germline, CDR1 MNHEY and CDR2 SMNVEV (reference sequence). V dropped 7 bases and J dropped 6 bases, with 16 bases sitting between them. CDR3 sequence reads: CASNSRGPGNSPLHF. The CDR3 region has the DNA TGTGCCAGCAACTCCCGGGGCCCTGGTAATTCACCCCTCCACTTT.

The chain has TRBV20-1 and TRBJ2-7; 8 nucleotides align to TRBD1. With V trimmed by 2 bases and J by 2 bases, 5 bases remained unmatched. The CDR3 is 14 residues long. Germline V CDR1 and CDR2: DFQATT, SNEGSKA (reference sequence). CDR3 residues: CSARRTGSPYEQYV. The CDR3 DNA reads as TGCAGTGCTAGAAGGACAGGGTCTCCCTACGAGCAGTACGTC.

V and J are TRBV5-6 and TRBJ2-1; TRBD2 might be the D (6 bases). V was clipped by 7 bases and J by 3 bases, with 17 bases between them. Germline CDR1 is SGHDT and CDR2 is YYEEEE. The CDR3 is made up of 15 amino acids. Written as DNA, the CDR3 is TGTGCCAGCCACGAGTGGGGGACTCTCTACAATGAGCAGTTCTTC. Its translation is CASHEWGTLYNEQFF.

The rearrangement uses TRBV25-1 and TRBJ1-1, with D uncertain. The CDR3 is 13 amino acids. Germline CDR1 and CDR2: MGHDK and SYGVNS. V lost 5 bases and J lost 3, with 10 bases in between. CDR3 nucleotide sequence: TGTGCCAGCAGTCAGGACCCCTACACTGAAGCTTTCTTT. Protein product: CASSQDPYTEAFF.

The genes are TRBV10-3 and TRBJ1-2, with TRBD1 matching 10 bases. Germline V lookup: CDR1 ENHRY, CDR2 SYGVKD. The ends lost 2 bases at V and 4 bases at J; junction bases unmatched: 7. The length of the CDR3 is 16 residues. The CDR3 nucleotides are TGTGCCATCAGTGAGGGACCCAGGACAGGGGGCTATGGCTACACCTTC. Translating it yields CAISEGPRTGGYGYTF.

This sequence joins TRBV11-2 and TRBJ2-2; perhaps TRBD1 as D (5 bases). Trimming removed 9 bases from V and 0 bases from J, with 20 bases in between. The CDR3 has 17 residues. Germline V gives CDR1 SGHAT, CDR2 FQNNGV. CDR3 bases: TGTGCCAGTAGCCTTTACGACAGTTTAGCGAACACCGGGGAGCTGTTTTTT. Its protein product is CASSLYDSLANTGELFF.

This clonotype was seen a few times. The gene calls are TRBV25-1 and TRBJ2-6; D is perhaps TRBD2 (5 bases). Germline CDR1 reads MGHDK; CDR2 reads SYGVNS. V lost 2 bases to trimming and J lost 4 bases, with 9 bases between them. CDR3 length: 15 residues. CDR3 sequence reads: CASSERGYGANVLTF. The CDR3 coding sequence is TGTGCCAGCAGTGAAAGAGGGTACGGGGCCAACGTCCTGACTTTC. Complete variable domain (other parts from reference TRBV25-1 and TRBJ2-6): EADIYQTPRYLVIGTGKKITLECSQTMGHDKMYWYQQDPGMELHLIHYSYGVNSTEKGDLSSESTVSRIRTEHFPLTLESARPSHTSQYLCASSERGYGANVLTFGAGSRLTVL.

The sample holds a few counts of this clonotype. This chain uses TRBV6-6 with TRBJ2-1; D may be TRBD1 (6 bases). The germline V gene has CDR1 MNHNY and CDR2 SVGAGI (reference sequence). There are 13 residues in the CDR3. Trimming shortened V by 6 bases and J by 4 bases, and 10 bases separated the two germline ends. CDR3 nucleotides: TGTGCCAGCAGGGACAGAATATACAATGAGCAGTTCTTC. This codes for CASRDRIYNEQFF.

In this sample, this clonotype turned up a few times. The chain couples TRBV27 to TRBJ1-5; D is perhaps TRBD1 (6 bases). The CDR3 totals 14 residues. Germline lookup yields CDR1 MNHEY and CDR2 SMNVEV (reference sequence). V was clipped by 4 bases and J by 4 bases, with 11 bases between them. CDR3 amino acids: CASSSTGLNQPQHF. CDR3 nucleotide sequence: TGTGCCAGCAGTTCGACAGGTTTAAATCAGCCCCAGCATTTT.

CDR3 in amino acids: CASSFRPWTGEEDNSPLHF. In nucleotides, the CDR3 is TGTGCCAGCAGCTTTCGCCCTTGGACAGGGGAGGAGGATAATTCACCCCTCCACTTT. This chain connects TRBV7-2 to TRBJ1-6; 9 nucleotides line up with TRBD1. Germline lookup yields CDR1 SGHTA and CDR2 FQGNSA. CDR3 length: 19 amino acids. The V segment lost 3 bases and the J segment 5 bases; nucleotides outside the gene matches: 14. The full variable domain, its missing parts supplied by reference TRBV7-2 and TRBJ1-6, is GAGVSQSPSNKVTEKGKDVELRCDPISGHTALYWYRQSLGQGLEFLIYFQGNSAPDKSGLPSDRFSAERTGGSVSTLTIQRTQQEDSAVYLCASSFRPWTGEEDNSPLHFGNGTRLTVT.

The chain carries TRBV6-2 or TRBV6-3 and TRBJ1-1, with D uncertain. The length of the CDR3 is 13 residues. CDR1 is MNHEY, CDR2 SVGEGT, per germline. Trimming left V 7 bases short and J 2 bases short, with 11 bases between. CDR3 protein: CASTTRGNTEAFF. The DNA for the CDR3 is TGTGCCAGCACCACTCGGGGTAACACTGAAGCTTTCTTT.

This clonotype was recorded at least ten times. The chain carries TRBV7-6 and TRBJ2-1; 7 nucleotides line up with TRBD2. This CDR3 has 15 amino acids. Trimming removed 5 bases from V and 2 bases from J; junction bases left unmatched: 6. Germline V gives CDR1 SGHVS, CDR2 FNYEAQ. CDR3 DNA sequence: TGTGCCAGCAGCCTCCCAGCGGGGACCTACAATGAGCAGTTCTTC. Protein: CASSLPAGTYNEQFF.

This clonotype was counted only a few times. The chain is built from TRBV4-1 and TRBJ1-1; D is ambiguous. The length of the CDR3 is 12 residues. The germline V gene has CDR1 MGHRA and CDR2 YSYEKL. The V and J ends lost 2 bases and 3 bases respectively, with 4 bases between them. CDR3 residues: CASSQQHTEAFF. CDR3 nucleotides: TGCGCCAGCAGCCAACAACACACTGAAGCTTTCTTT.

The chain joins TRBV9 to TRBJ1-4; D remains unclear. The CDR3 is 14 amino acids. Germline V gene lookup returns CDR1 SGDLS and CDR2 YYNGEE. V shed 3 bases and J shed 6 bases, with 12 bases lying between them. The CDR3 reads CASSEDPVYEKLFF. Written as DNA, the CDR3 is TGTGCCAGCAGCGAAGACCCTGTATATGAAAAACTGTTTTTT.